The clone carrying this TCR beta chain occurred many times. The antigen is unknown. These data come from a study of T-cell reconstitution after alpha-beta-depleted transplantation in children. Regarding the study as a whole: Recipient T cells and thymic progenitors that survived were the source of the high TCRbeta diversity seen at day 60 in some patients. About two months after transplant, alpha-beta T cells reportedly came from several hundred expanded graft clones. Newly generated T cells supplied most T-cell counts and diversity one year post-transplant.

Using unique molecular identifiers, the investigators prepared the TCRbeta library. TCRdb ran MiXCR on the PCR reads and lists one entry per CDR3 protein. The sample gives around 100,000 distinct CDR3 sequences, roughly 7.2% of which show up once; about 15% is in the top ten. This TCR was sampled from a boy between 2 and 10 years old with acute lymphoblastic leukemia, due to receive a stem cell transplant. The source material was PBMCs, sampled before TCRalphabeta/CD19-depleted stem cell transplant.

The CDR3 protein is CASSYRTGAGGELFF. CDR3 in DNA: TGTGCCAGCAGCTATCGGACAGGAGCAGGCGGGGAGCTGTTTTTT. The gene calls are TRBV7-9 and TRBJ2-2, with TRBD1 identical over 7 bases. V lost 4 bases, J lost 7 bases, and 9 bases stayed unmatched. Per the germline V gene, CDR1 is SEHNR and CDR2 is FQNEAQ (reference sequence). The length of the CDR3 is 15 residues.